This TCR beta chain was profiled in a study of CD8 T cells in ankylosing spondylitis. TCRdb passed the 5' RACE reads through MiXCR, listing each CDR3 protein once. The sample records about 440,000 distinct CDR3 sequences, roughly a sixth being singletons. This clonotype was counted a few times. Its antigen is still unknown. In germline, CDR1 is DFQATT, CDR2 SNEGSKA (reference sequence). Deletions cut 2 bases from V and 1 base from J, with 9 bases between. This CDR3 contains 14 residues. Points from the study as a whole: Seven to nine highly homologous variants formed a TCR beta motif that appeared characteristic of ankylosing spondylitis blood. Reportedly, matched ankylosing spondylitis synovial fluid was significantly enriched for disease-linked clones. Some of the motif variants had earlier been found in reactive arthritis patients' fluid and blood. CD8+ by phenotype, disease-linked clones were relatively rare in peripheral blood.

The genes are TRBV20-1 and TRBJ2-1; maybe TRBD1 (5 bases). The sequence was collected from a male donor with ankylosing spondylitis. Sequences were obtained from blood, either unsorted or a sorted T cell fraction (not recorded which). The CDR3 nucleotides read TGCAGTGCTAGACCCCAGGGATCCTACAATGAGCAGTTCTTC. Protein product: CSARPQGSYNEQFF.